The clone carrying this T cell receptor beta chain came up once. PCR was performed using 60 Vbeta and 13 Jbeta primers. Clones were read by immunoSEQ multiplex PCR, and TCRdb kept only the in-frame ones, dropping some. The sample contains 90,000 to 100,000 clones, approximately 80% of which appear only once. The entry originates in a study of cytomegalovirus exposure and HLA in healthy donors. Sequenced: PBMCs. The sequence was obtained from a man over 45 in good health and CMV-seronegative.

DNA for the CDR3: TGTGCCAGCAGTTATGTCCGAGGAGAGACCCAGTACTTC. Translating gives CASSYVRGETQYF. The gene calls are TRBV6-5 and TRBJ2-5; D not resolved. The CDR3 covers 13 residues. Trimming left V 3 bases short and J 4 bases short, with 9 bases between. Germline CDR1 MNHEY, CDR2 SVGAGI.